This passage covers 30 T cell receptor beta chains from one sample sequenced in a study of blood T cell repertoires in COVID-19. Sequencing used immunoSEQ multiplex PCR; TCRdb keeps in-frame clones, though not all of them. The table records about 170,000 clones, around two thirds of them present only once. Sequenced input: peripheral blood. Every receptor here comes from a woman at least 80 years old with acute or convalescent COVID-19.

The rearrangement links TRBV27 to TRBJ1-5; 7 bases agree with TRBD1. CDR1 MNHEY and CDR2 SMNVEV come from the germline V gene (reference sequence). The CDR3 covers 14 residues. V lost 6 bases and J lost 2; bases outside the gene matches: 4. CDR3 in amino acids: CASRFTGGNQPQHF. The DNA of the CDR3 is TGTGCCAGCAGATTCACAGGGGGCAATCAGCCCCAGCATTTT.

This clone showed up just a few times. Written as DNA, the CDR3 is TGTGCCAGCAGCCAAGGATCCCTGGGGCTGATCCCCCAGCATTTT. This encodes CASSQGSLGLIPQHF. This chain connects TRBV3-1 (or the pseudogene TRBV3-2) to TRBJ1-5, with D maybe TRBD1 (5 bases). V was pared by 1 base and J by 10 bases, with 17 bases between. CDR3 length: 15 residues. Germline-derived CDR1 and CDR2 are LGHDT and YNNKEL (reference sequence).

This clone has just one count. DNA of the CDR3: TGTGCCAGCAGCCCCCACAGGGATCGTACCTACGAGCAGTACTTC. It translates to CASSPHRDRTYEQYF. J is TRBJ2-7 and V is TRBV3-1 (or the pseudogene TRBV3-2); a possible D gene is TRBD1 (6 bases). The CDR3 contains 15 residues. V was trimmed by 4 bases and J by 2 bases, leaving 15 bases between them. Germline V gene sequence: CDR1 LGHDT, CDR2 YNNKEL (reference sequence).

The chain carries TRBV5-1 and TRBJ2-7; 11 bases are shared with TRBD1. CDR3 length: 13 residues. The V and J ends lost 4 bases and 9 bases, in that order; junction bases with no gene match: 6. Per the germline V gene, CDR1 is SGHRS and CDR2 is YFSETQ. The CDR3 nucleotides read TGCGCCAGCAGCGAGGGACAGGGGGGAGCGCAGTACTTC. Amino acids: CASSEGQGGAQYF. The variable domain in full, with the rest retrieved from reference TRBV5-1 and TRBJ2-7, is KAGVTQTPRYLIKTRGQQVTLSCSPISGHRSVSWYQQTPGQGLQFLFEYFSETQRNKGNFPGRFSGRQFSNSRSEMNVSTLELGDSALYLCASSEGQGGAQYFGPGTRLTVT.

This clone occurred a few times. This chain links TRBV9 with TRBJ2-1; 8 nucleotides align to TRBD2. The CDR3 covers 16 residues. Per germline, CDR1 SGDLS and CDR2 YYNGEE. J gave up 5 bases and V 0 bases, and 7 bases lay outside the gene matches. CDR3 amino acids: CASSVGSGSTHNEQFF. The CDR3 coding sequence is TGTGCCAGCAGCGTAGGAAGCGGGAGTACCCACAATGAGCAGTTCTTC.

V gene TRBV6-1 combines with J gene TRBJ1-5; D is undetermined. With 1 base removed from V and 6 bases from J, the gap between germline ends came to 10 bases. CDR3 length: 14 amino acids. Germline values: CDR1 MNHNS, CDR2 SASEGT. CDR3 DNA: TGTGCCAGCAGTGAAGGGCTAGCCCCTCAGCCCCAGCATTTT. Its protein product is CASSEGLAPQPQHF.

The chain is built from TRBV11-2 and TRBJ1-1, with D perhaps matching TRBD1 (5 bases). Germline-derived CDR1 and CDR2 are SGHAT and FQNNGV. CDR3 length: 17 amino acids. V was clipped by 5 bases and J by 1 base, with 20 bases between them. CDR3 protein: CASSPSFGRDGNTEAFF. CDR3 nucleotide sequence: TGTGCCAGCAGCCCTAGCTTTGGGCGGGACGGGAACACTGAAGCTTTCTTT.

V gene TRBV10-2 combines with J gene TRBJ1-1; D is ambiguous. V shed 2 bases and J shed 4 bases, with 5 bases lying between them. The CDR3 contains 12 residues. Germline lookup yields CDR1 WSHSY and CDR2 SAAADI. In DNA form, the CDR3 reads TGCGCCAGCAGTGAGGCGATCACTGAAGCTTTCTTT. It yields the protein CASSEAITEAFF.

The J gene is TRBJ2-3, the V gene TRBV2, with 12 positions matching TRBD2. The trim removed 5 bases at V and 2 bases at J, leaving 8 bases unmatched. The CDR3 has 17 residues. Germline values: CDR1 SNHLY, CDR2 FYNNEI. CDR3 in DNA: TGTGCCAGCAGTTTGCGAGGACTAGCGGGGATCACAGATACGCAGTATTTT. It encodes CASSLRGLAGITDTQYF. Using reference TRBV2 and TRBJ2-3 for the parts outside the CDR3, the full variable domain is EPEVTQTPSHQVTQMGQEVILRCVPISNHLYFYWYRQILGQKVEFLVSFYNNEISEKSEIFDDQFSVERPDGSNFTLKIRSTKLEDSAMYFCASSLRGLAGITDTQYFGPGTRLTVL.

The rearrangement uses TRBV13 and TRBJ2-1, with 11 bases fitting TRBD2. In germline, CDR1 is PRHDT, CDR2 FYEKMQ (reference sequence). The CDR3 extends over 15 amino acids. V was pared by 5 bases and J by 7 bases, with 7 bases of the junction left unmatched. CDR3 loop: CASSRLAGSLNEQFF. In nucleotides, the CDR3 is TGTGCCAGCAGCCGACTAGCGGGATCTTTGAATGAGCAGTTCTTC.

This chain connects TRBV4-3 to TRBJ2-1; D unclear. Germline V gene sequence: CDR1 LGHNA, CDR2 YSLEER. Trimming removed 1 base at V and 6 bases at J, with 19 bases between. This CDR3 has 17 residues. CDR3 residues: CASSQAPQQSASNEQFF. The CDR3 DNA reads as TGCGCCAGCAGCCAAGCGCCCCAACAGTCCGCGAGCAATGAGCAGTTCTTC.

As to this clone: The junction does not match germline at one end; this may be a read error. The chain recombines TRBV28 with TRBJ2-3; weak D call: TRBD2 (9 bases). The CDR3 totals 21 residues. Germline V CDR1 and CDR2: MDHEN, SYDVKM. In DNA, the CDR3 is TGTGCCAGCAGTTCCCCGTTGGGACAGGTTCGCGGGAGGGCCAGCAGAGATACGCAGTATTTT. Its translation: CASSSPLGQVRGRASRDTQYF.

V gene TRBV29-1 combines with J gene TRBJ1-3, with no clear D. Trimming took 4 bases from V and 8 from J, leaving 9 bases between them. Germline V gives CDR1 SQVTM, CDR2 ANQGSEA. The CDR3 contains 11 residues. CDR3 amino acids: CSVAEGDTIYF. The DNA of the CDR3 is TGCAGCGTTGCGGAGGGTGACACCATATATTTT.

This rearrangement joins TRBV2 to TRBJ1-4; D not certain. The CDR3 length is 13 residues. CDR1 is SNHLY, CDR2 FYNNEI, per germline. The V end was cut by 8 bases, the J end by 0 bases, with 7 bases between. This chain's CDR3 is CASGTATNEKLFF. The CDR3 bases are TGTGCCAGCGGTACAGCAACTAATGAAAAACTGTTTTTT.

The chain is built from TRBV28 and TRBJ2-2, with a weak D call TRBD2 (5 bases). The CDR3 runs to 16 residues. Germline V gene lookup returns CDR1 MDHEN and CDR2 SYDVKM. V gave up 4 bases and J gave up 6 bases, with 18 bases separating them. CDR3: CASSSGDLVPAGELFF. As DNA, the CDR3 is TGTGCCAGCAGTTCCGGGGATTTGGTTCCCGCCGGGGAGCTGTTTTTT.

The chain has TRBV5-1 and TRBJ2-6; 9 positions agree with TRBD1. This CDR3 has 22 residues. Unmatched junction bases numbered 18, after V lost 0 bases and J lost 2 bases. CDR1 and CDR2 from the germline V gene are SGHRS and YFSETQ. The CDR3 sequence: CASSLEAQNYRGLITGANVLTF. The CDR3 DNA reads TGCGCCAGCAGCTTGGAGGCGCAAAACTACAGGGGGCTGATTACTGGGGCCAACGTCCTGACTTTC. Based on the CDR3 plus reference TRBV5-1 and TRBJ2-6, the full variable domain is KAGVTQTPRYLIKTRGQQVTLSCSPISGHRSVSWYQQTPGQGLQFLFEYFSETQRNKGNFPGRFSGRQFSNSRSEMNVSTLELGDSALYLCASSLEAQNYRGLITGANVLTFGAGSRLTVL.

This clone appeared a few times. The rearrangement uses TRBV28 and TRBJ1-1, with 9 bases lining up with TRBD1. The ends lost 6 bases at V and 8 bases at J; junction bases unmatched: 10. The germline CDR1 and CDR2 sequences are MDHEN and SYDVKM. The CDR3 totals 14 residues. In nucleotides, the CDR3 is TGTGCCAGCAGCAGCCTCGGGACAGGGTGGGAAGCTTTCTTT. Translated, it gives CASSSLGTGWEAFF.

This clone was seen only a few times. The V call is TRBV25-1, the J call TRBJ1-5, with unresolved D. Trimming removed 3 bases from V and 7 bases from J, with 16 bases in between. CDR1 and CDR2 from the germline V gene are MGHDK and SYGVNS. This CDR3 has 15 residues. The CDR3 here is CASSDGGSSRQPQHF. As DNA, the CDR3 is TGTGCCAGCAGTGATGGTGGCTCCTCCAGGCAGCCCCAGCATTTT.

This chain links TRBV9 with TRBJ1-4, with 8 bases lining up with TRBD1. The ends lost 1 base at V and 8 bases at J; junction bases unmatched: 7. CDR3 length: 15 residues. Germline V gene data show CDR1 as SGDLS and CDR2 as YYNGEE. The CDR3 region is CASSVSGQGYEKLFF. The CDR3 region has the DNA TGTGCCAGCAGCGTATCTGGACAGGGCTACGAAAAACTGTTTTTT.

CDR3 residues: CASSKGLAVETQYF. The CDR3 bases are TGTGCCAGCAGCAAGGGACTAGCGGTAGAGACCCAGTACTTC. The J gene is TRBJ2-5, the V gene TRBV7-2, with 11 bases that match TRBD2. The germline gives CDR1 SGHTA, CDR2 FQGNSA. There are 14 residues in the CDR3. After removal of 5 bases from V and 4 bases from J, the junction contained 3 bases not matched to a gene. Using reference TRBV7-2 and TRBJ2-5 for the parts outside the CDR3, the full variable domain is GAGVSQSPSNKVTEKGKDVELRCDPISGHTALYWYRQSLGQGLEFLIYFQGNSAPDKSGLPSDRFSAERTGGSVSTLTIQRTQQEDSAVYLCASSKGLAVETQYFGPGTRLLVL.

V and J are TRBV28 and TRBJ2-1; D may be TRBD1 (6 bases). V lost 1 base and J lost 1, with 8 bases in between. The CDR3 is made up of 15 amino acids. Germline V gene sequence: CDR1 MDHEN, CDR2 SYDVKM. The DNA of the CDR3 is TGTGCCAGCAGTTTATACCAGGGGTCCTACAATGAGCAGTTCTTC. It codes for CASSLYQGSYNEQFF.

The table lists this clone with a few counts. The V gene is TRBV3-1 (or the pseudogene TRBV3-2), the J gene TRBJ2-2; D is perhaps TRBD2 (6 bases). The V end was cut by 5 bases, the J end by 3 bases, with 13 bases between. From germline, CDR1 is LGHDT and CDR2 YNNKEL (reference sequence). The CDR3 has 15 residues. The CDR3 DNA reads TGTGCCAGCAGCTCAACGATAGCGGACACCGGGGAGCTGTTTTTT. Residues: CASSSTIADTGELFF.

V gene TRBV25-1 combines with J gene TRBJ2-5; D is uncertain. This CDR3 contains 14 residues. CDR1 is MGHDK and CDR2 is SYGVNS in the germline V gene. The V end lost 4 bases, the J end lost 4 bases, and 13 bases lay between the germline ends. This CDR3 is CASSGAVRPETQYF. CDR3 DNA sequence: TGTGCCAGCAGTGGAGCTGTCCGCCCAGAGACCCAGTACTTC.

The chain is built from TRBV28 and TRBJ2-3, with 11 nucleotides matching TRBD2. The J segment lost 2 bases and the V segment lost 4 bases, leaving 5 bases of the junction unmatched. Germline CDR1 is MDHEN and CDR2 is SYDVKM. There are 16 residues in the CDR3. CDR3 sequence (DNA): TGTGCCAGCAGTTCACTAGCGGGAGTTACCACAGATACGCAGTATTTT. It codes for CASSSLAGVTTDTQYF.

The CDR3 region has the DNA TGTGCCATCAGTGATGTGGGCGGGGTTAACTACGAGCAGTACTTC. Its translation: CAISDVGGVNYEQYF. V gene TRBV10-3 combines with J gene TRBJ2-7, with TRBD2 as a possible D gene (6 bases). Deletions cut 3 bases from V and 3 bases from J, with 15 bases between. The CDR3 is 15 amino acids. Germline V gene data show CDR1 as ENHRY and CDR2 as SYGVKD.

The chain combines TRBV2 with TRBJ1-1; TRBD1 is a possible D gene (6 bases). The V and J ends lost 3 bases and 10 bases respectively, with 21 bases between them. The CDR3 extends over 15 amino acids. In germline, CDR1 is SNHLY, CDR2 FYNNEI. CDR3 sequence reads: CASSENSWIEGGAFF. DNA for the CDR3: TGTGCCAGCAGTGAGAACAGCTGGATCGAAGGGGGAGCTTTCTTT.

The chain employs TRBV28 and TRBJ1-1; 7 bases agree with TRBD1. The CDR3 covers 15 residues. Germline lookup yields CDR1 MDHEN and CDR2 SYDVKM. The J segment lost 5 bases and the V segment lost 4 bases, leaving 10 bases of the junction unmatched. The CDR3 loop reads CASSYPDRAETEAFF. CDR3 in DNA: TGTGCCAGCAGTTATCCCGACAGGGCCGAGACTGAAGCTTTCTTT. Filled out from reference TRBV28 and TRBJ1-1, the complete variable domain reads DVKVTQSSRYLVKRTGEKVFLECVQDMDHENMFWYRQDPGLGLRLIYFSYDVKMKEKGDIPEGYSVSREKKERFSLILESASTNQTSMYLCASSYPDRAETEAFFGQGTRLTVV.

The chain combines TRBV7-9 with TRBJ2-1, with 9 nucleotides matching TRBD2. The germline V gene has CDR1 SEHNR and CDR2 FQNEAQ (reference sequence). The CDR3 totals 14 residues. J was trimmed by 7 bases and V by 6 bases; bases with no gene match: 7. The CDR3 protein is CASRRAGGPNEQFF. DNA of the CDR3: TGTGCCAGCAGGCGGGCGGGAGGGCCAAATGAGCAGTTCTTC.

This clone was observed once. The chain recombines TRBV29-1 with TRBJ2-1; D call uncertain. The CDR3 is made up of 14 amino acids. Germline V gene lookup returns CDR1 SQVTM and CDR2 ANQGSEA. The V and J ends lost 5 bases and 0 bases respectively, with 11 bases between them. The CDR3 is CSVTRSVSYNEQFF. In nucleotides, the CDR3 is TGCAGCGTTACGAGGTCGGTCTCCTACAATGAGCAGTTCTTC.

The V call is TRBV3-1 (or the pseudogene TRBV3-2), the J call TRBJ1-2; the match to TRBD1 covers 7 bases. The junction had 9 bases not matched to a gene; V was cut back by 4 bases and J by 4 bases. Per germline, CDR1 LGHDT and CDR2 YNNKEL (reference sequence). The CDR3 is 15 amino acids. The CDR3 nucleotides read TGTGCCAGCAGCCCAGGAAACAGGGGAGCCTATGGCTACACCTTC. This gives the protein CASSPGNRGAYGYTF.